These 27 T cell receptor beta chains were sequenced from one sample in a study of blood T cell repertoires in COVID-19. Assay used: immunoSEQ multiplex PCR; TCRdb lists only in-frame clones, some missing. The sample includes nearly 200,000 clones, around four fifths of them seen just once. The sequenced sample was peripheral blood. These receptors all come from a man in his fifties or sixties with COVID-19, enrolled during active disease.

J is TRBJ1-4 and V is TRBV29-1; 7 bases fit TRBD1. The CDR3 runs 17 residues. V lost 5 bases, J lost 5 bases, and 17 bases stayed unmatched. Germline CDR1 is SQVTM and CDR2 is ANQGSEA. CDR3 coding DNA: TGCAGCGTTTTATGGACAGGAGAGGGATCCCTAAATGAAAAACTGTTTTTT. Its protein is CSVLWTGEGSLNEKLFF.

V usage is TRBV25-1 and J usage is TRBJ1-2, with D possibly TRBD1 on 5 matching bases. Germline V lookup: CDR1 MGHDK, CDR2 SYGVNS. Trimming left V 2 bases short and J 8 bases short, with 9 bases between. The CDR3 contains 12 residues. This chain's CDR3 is CASSEGAYGYTF. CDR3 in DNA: TGTGCCAGCAGTGAAGGGGCTTACGGCTACACCTTC.

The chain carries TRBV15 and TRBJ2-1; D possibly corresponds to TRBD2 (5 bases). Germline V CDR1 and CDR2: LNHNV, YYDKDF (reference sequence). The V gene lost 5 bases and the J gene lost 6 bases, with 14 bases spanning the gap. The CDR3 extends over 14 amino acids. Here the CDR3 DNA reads TGTGCCACCAGCCAAAGGGCAGCGGTCAATGAGCAGTTCTTC. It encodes CATSQRAAVNEQFF.

This CDR3 is CASRGLRDRPDEQYF. CDR3 bases: TGCGCCAGCAGGGGTCTACGGGATCGTCCCGACGAGCAGTACTTC. V gene TRBV10-2 combines with J gene TRBJ2-7; the D gene is possibly TRBD2 (5 bases). The CDR3 is 15 amino acids. V was cut by 6 bases and J by 5 bases, with 20 bases left in between. CDR1 and CDR2 (germline): WSHSY, SAAADI.

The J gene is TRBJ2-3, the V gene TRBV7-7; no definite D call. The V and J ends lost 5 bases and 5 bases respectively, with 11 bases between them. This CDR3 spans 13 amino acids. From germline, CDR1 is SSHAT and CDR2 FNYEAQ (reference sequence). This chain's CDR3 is CASSPRGGDTQYF. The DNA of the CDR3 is TGTGCCAGCAGCCCCCGAGGTGGAGATACGCAGTATTTT. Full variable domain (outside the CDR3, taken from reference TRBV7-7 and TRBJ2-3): GAGVSQSPRYKVTKRGQDVTLRCDPISSHATLYWYQQALGQGPEFLTYFNYEAQPDKSGLPSDRFSAERPEGSISTLTIQRTEQRDSAMYRCASSPRGGDTQYFGPGTRLTVL.

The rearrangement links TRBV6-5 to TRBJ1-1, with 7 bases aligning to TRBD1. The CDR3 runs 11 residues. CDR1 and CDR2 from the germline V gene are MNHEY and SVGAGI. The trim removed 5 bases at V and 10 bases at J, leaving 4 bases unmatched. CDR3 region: CASSNQGGAFF. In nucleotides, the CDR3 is TGTGCCAGCAGTAACCAGGGGGGAGCTTTCTTT.

The DNA of the CDR3 is TGTGCCAGCAGCCCCCTCGGAGCGGTCCAAGAGACCCAGTACTTC. Its protein product is CASSPLGAVQETQYF. The chain recombines TRBV7-3 with TRBJ2-5; possible D gene TRBD2, 5 bases. This CDR3 has 15 amino acids. Trimming cost V 5 bases and J 1 base, with 14 bases left between them. Germline V CDR1 and CDR2: SGHTA, FQGTGA.

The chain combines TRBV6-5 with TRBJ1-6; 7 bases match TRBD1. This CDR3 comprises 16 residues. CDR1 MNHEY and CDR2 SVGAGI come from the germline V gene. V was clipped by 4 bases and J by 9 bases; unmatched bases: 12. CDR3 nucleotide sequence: TGTGCCAGCAGTTTACCCTACAGGGGAGTAGCTTCACCCCTCCACTTT. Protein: CASSLPYRGVASPLHF.

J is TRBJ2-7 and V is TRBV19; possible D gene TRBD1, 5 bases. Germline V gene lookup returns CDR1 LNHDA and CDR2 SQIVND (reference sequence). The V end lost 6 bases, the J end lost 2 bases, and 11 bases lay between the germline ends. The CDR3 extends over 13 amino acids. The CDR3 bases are TGTGCCAGTAGCAGCAGGGTTGCCTACGAGCAGTACTTC. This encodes CASSSRVAYEQYF.

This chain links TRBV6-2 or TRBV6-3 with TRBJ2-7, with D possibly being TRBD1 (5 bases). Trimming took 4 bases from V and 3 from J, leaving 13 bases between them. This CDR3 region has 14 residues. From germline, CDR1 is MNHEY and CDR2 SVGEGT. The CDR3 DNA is TGTGCCAGCAGTTTTTTATCAGGGAACTACGAGCAGTACTTC. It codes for CASSFLSGNYEQYF.

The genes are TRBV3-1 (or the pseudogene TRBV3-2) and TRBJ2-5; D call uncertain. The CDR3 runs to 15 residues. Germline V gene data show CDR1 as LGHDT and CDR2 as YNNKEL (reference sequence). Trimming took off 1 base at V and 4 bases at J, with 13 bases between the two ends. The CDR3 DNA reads TGTGCCAGCAGCCAAGTCCGTGGTAGCTCAGAGACCCAGTACTTC. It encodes CASSQVRGSSETQYF.

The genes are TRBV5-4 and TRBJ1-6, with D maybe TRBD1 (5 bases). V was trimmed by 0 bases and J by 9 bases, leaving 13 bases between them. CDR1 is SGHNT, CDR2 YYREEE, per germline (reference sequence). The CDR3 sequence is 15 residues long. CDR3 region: CASSLDRRGTSPLHF. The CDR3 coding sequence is TGTGCCAGCAGCTTGGACCGTCGGGGGACTTCACCCCTCCACTTT.

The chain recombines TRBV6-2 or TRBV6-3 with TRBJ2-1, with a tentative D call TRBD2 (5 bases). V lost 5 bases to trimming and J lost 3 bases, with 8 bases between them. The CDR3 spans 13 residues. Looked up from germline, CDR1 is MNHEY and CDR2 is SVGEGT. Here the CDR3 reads CASSPGDYNEQFF. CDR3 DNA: TGTGCCAGCAGTCCCGGGGACTACAATGAGCAGTTCTTC.

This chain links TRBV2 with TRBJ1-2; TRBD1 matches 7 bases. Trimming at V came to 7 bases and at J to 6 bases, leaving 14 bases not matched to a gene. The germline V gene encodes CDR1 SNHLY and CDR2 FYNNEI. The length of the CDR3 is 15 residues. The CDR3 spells CASNNLGQAIDGYTF. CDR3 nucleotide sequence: TGTGCCAGCAATAATCTAGGACAGGCTATTGATGGCTACACCTTC.

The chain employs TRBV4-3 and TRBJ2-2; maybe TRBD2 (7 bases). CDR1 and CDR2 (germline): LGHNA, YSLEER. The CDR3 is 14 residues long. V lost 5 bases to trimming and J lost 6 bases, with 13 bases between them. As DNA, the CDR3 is TGCGCCAGCAGCGGGGGAGGGGGGCCCGGGGAGCTGTTTTTT. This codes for CASSGGGGPGELFF.

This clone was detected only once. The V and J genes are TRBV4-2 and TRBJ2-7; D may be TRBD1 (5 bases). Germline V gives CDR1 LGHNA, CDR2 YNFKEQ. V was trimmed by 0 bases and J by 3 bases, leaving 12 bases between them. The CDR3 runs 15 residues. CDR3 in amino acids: CASSQDGAPFYEQYF. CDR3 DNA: TGTGCCAGCAGCCAAGATGGGGCCCCCTTCTACGAGCAGTACTTC.

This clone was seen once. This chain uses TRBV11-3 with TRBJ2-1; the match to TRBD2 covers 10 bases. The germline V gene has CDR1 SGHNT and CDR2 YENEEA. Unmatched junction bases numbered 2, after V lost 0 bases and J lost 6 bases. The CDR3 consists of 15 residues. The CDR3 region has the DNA TGTGCCAGCAGCTTAGAAGCGGGAGGGAGCAATGAGCAGTTCTTC. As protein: CASSLEAGGSNEQFF. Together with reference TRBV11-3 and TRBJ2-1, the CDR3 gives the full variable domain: EAGVVQSPRYKIIEKKQPVAFWCNPISGHNTLYWYLQNLGQGPELLIRYENEEAVDDSQLPKDRFSAERLKGVDSTLKIQPAELGDSAVYLCASSLEAGGSNEQFFGPGTRLTVL.

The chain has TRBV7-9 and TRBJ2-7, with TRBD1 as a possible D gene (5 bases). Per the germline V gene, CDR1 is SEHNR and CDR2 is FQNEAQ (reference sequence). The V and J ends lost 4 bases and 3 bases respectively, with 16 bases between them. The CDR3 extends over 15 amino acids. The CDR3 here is CASSSTFGADYEQYF. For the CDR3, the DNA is TGTGCCAGCAGCTCAACCTTTGGGGCGGACTACGAGCAGTACTTC. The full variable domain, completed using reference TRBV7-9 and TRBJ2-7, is DTGVSQNPRHKITKRGQNVTFRCDPISEHNRLYWYRQTLGQGPEFLTYFQNEAQLEKSRLLSDRFSAERPKGSFSTLEIQRTEQGDSAMYLCASSSTFGADYEQYFGPGTRLTVT.

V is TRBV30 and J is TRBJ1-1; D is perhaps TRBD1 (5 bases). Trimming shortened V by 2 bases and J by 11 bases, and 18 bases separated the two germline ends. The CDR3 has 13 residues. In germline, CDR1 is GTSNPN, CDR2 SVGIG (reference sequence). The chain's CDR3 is CAWSYQGTQNAFF. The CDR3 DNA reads TGTGCCTGGAGTTATCAGGGAACCCAGAATGCTTTCTTT.

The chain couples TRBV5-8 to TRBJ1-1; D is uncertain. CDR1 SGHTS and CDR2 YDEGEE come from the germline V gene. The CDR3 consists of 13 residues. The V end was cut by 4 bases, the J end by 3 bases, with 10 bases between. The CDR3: CASSTDRDTEAFF. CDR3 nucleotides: TGTGCCAGCAGCACCGATCGGGACACTGAAGCTTTCTTT.

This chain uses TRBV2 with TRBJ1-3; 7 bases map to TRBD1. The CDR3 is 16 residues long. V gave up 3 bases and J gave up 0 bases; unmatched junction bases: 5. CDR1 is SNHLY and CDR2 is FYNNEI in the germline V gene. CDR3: CASSDRGLYSGNTIYF. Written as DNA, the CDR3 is TGTGCCAGCAGTGATAGGGGGCTTTACTCTGGAAACACCATATATTTT.

The chain's CDR3 is CASSRRQGGNNEQFF. The CDR3 bases are TGTGCCAGCTCACGACGACAGGGTGGTAACAATGAGCAGTTCTTC. This chain uses TRBV18 with TRBJ2-1; 7 nucleotides agree with TRBD1. The CDR3 is 15 residues long. The germline CDR1 and CDR2 sequences are KGHSH and LQKENI. J gave up 5 bases and V 4 bases, and 8 bases lay outside the gene matches.

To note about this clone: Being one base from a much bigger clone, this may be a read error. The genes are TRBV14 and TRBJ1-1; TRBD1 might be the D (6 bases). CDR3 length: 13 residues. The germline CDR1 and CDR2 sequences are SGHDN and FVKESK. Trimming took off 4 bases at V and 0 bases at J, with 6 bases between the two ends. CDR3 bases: TGTGCCAGCAGCCGGACAGTGAACACTGAAGCTTTCTTT. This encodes CASSRTVNTEAFF.

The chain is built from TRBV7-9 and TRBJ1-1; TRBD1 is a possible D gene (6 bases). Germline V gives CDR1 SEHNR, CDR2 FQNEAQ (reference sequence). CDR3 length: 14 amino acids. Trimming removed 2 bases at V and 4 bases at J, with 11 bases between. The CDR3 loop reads CASSLKRGGTEAFF. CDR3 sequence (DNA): TGTGCCAGCAGCTTAAAGAGGGGGGGCACTGAAGCTTTCTTT.

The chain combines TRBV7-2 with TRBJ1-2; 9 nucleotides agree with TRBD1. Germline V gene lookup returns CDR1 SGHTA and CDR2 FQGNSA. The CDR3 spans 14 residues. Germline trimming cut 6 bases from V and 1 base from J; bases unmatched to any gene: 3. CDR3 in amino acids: CASSGTGSNYGYTF. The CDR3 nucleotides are TGTGCCAGCAGTGGGACAGGGAGTAACTATGGCTACACCTTC.

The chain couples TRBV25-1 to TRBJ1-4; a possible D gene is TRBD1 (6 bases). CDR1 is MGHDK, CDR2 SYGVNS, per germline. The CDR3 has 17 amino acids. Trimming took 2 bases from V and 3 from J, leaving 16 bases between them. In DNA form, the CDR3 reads TGTGCCAGCAGTGAACCGCTCGGCAGGGGAGCTAATGAAAAACTGTTTTTT. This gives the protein CASSEPLGRGANEKLFF. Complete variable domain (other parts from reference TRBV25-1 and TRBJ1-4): EADIYQTPRYLVIGTGKKITLECSQTMGHDKMYWYQQDPGMELHLIHYSYGVNSTEKGDLSSESTVSRIRTEHFPLTLESARPSHTSQYLCASSEPLGRGANEKLFFGSGTQLSVL.

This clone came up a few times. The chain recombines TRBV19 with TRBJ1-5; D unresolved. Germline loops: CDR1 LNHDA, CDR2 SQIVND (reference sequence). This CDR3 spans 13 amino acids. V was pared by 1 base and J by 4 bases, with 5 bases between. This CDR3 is CASSIAINQPQHF. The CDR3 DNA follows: TGTGCCAGTAGTATAGCTATAAATCAGCCCCAGCATTTT.